In this sample, the clone carrying this TCR beta chain turned up many times. Its antigen is not known. Trimming took off 3 bases at V and 3 bases at J, with 6 bases between the two ends. CDR3 length equals 13 residues. This sample was taken from a study of regulatory T cells in long-lasting Graves disease. General study results and limits: Accuracy might have suffered from few samples. Persistent disease preferred TRBV28, TRBJ1-2 and TRBJ2-5. Peripheral blood, not thyroid tissue, was the sole material studied.

Arm-PCR with iRepertoire HTBI primers amplified the CDR3 regions for these TCR beta libraries. Each CDR3 protein gets one entry after TCRdb re-called the multiplex PCR reads with MiXCR. The sample yields around 420,000 distinct CDR3 sequences, about 15% seen once. As to time point: newly diagnosed GD, antithyroid drugs for less than 3 months. Extracted PBMC RNA gave rise to the TCR library. The sample also formed part of further work on T cells in Graves' hyperthyroidism and ophthalmopathy. This second report adds: The diagnostic basis comprised clinical symptoms, serum thyroxine and TRAb, thyroid ultrasound and orbital computed tomography.

The receptor was isolated from a woman in her thirties or forties with Graves disease. The sequencing here drew on peripheral blood mononuclear cells (PBMCs), taken at new diagnosis, from a patient treated with antithyroid drugs. The chain combines TRBV12-3 or TRBV12-4 with TRBJ1-5; D not resolved. CDR3 region: CASSLTVNQPQHF. CDR3 sequence (DNA): TGTGCCAGCAGTTTGACGGTCAATCAGCCCCAGCATTTT.